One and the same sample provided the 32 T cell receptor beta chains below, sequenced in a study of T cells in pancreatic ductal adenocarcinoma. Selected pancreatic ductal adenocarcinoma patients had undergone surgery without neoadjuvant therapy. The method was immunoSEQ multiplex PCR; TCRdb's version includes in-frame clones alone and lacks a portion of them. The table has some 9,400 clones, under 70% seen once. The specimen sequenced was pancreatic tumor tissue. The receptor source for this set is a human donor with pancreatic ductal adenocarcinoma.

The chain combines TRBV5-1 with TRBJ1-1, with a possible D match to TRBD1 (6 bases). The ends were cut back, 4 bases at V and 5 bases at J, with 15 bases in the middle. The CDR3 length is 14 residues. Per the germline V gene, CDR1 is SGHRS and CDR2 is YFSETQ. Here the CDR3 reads CASSIGGMGTEAFF. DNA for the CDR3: TGCGCCAGCAGCATAGGGGGTATGGGTACTGAAGCTTTCTTT.

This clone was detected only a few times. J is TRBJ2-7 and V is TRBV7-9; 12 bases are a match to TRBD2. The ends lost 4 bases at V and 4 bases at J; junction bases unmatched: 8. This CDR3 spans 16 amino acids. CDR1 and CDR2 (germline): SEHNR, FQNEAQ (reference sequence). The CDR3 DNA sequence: TGTGCCAGCAGCTCTGCAACTAGCGGGAGGTTATACGAGCAGTACTTC. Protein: CASSSATSGRLYEQYF.

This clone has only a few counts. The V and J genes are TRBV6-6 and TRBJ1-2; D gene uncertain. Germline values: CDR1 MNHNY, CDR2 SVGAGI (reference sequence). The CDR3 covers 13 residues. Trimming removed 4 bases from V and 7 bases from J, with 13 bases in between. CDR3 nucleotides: TGTGCCAGCAGTTCCCTGACGTTGGGTGGCTACACCTTC. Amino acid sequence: CASSSLTLGGYTF.

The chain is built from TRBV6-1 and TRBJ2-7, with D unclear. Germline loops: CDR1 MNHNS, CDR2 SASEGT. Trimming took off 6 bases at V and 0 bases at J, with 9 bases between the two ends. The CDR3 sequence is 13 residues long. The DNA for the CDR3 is TGTGCCAGCAGAGCCCACGCCTCCTACGAGCAGTACTTC. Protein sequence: CASRAHASYEQYF.

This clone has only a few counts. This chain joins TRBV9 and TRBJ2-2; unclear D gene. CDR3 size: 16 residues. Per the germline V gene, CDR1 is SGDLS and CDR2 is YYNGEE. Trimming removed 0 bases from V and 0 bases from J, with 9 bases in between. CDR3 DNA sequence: TGTGCCAGCAGCGTAGAGGCGACAACGAACACCGGGGAGCTGTTTTTT. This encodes CASSVEATTNTGELFF.

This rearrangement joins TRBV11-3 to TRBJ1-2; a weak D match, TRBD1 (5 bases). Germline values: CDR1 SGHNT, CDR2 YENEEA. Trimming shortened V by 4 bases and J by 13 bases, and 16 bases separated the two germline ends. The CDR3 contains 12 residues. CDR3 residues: CASSSSGKGVTF. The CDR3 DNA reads TGTGCCAGCAGCTCTTCCGGAAAAGGGGTCACCTTC.

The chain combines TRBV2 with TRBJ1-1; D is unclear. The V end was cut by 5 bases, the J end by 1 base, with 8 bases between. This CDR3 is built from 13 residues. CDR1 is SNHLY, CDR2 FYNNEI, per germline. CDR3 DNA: TGTGCCAGCAGTTCTCAACCGAACACTGAAGCTTTCTTT. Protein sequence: CASSSQPNTEAFF.

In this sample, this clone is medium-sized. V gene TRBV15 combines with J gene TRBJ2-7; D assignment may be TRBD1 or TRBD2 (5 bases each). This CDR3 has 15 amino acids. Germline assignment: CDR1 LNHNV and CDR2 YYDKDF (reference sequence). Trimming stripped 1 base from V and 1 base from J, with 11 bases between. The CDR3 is CATSRAWDGSYEQYF. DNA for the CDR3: TGTGCCACCAGCAGAGCCTGGGACGGTTCCTACGAGCAGTACTTC.

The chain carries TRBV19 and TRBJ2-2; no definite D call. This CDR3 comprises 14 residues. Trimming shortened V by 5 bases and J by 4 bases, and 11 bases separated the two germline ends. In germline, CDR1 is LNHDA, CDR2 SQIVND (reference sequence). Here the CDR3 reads CASSLGAITGELFF. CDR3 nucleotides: TGTGCCAGTAGTTTGGGCGCAATCACCGGGGAGCTGTTTTTT. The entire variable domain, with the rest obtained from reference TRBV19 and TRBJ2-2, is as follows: DGGITQSPKYLFRKEGQNVTLSCEQNLNHDAMYWYRQDPGQGLRLIYYSQIVNDFQKGDIAEGYSVSREKKESFPLTVTSAQKNPTAFYLCASSLGAITGELFFGEGSRLTVL.

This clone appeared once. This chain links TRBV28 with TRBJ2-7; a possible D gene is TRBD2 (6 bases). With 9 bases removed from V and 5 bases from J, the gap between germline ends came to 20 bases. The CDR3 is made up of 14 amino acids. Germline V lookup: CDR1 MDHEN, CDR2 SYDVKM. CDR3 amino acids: CASQPGGTGHEQYF. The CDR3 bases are TGTGCCAGTCAGCCCGGAGGGACTGGACACGAGCAGTACTTC.

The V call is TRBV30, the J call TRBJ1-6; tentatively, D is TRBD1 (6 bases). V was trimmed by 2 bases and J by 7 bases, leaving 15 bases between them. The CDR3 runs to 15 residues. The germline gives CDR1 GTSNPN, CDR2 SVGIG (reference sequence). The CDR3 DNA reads TGTGCCTGGAGTCGATCTGGGCAGGGGAATTCACCCCTCCACTTT. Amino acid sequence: CAWSRSGQGNSPLHF.

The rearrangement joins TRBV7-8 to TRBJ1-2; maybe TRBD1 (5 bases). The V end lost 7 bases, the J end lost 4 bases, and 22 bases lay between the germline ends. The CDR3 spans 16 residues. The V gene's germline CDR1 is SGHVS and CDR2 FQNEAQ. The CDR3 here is CASTPWGGESAYGYTF. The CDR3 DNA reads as TGTGCCAGCACCCCTTGGGGAGGGGAATCCGCCTATGGCTACACCTTC.

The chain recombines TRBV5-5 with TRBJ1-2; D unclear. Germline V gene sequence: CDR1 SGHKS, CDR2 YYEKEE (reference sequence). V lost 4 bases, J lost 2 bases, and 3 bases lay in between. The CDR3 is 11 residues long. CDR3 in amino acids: CASSLNYGYTF. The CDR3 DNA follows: TGTGCCAGCAGCCTAAACTATGGCTACACCTTC.

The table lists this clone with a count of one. The DNA of the CDR3 is TGCGCCAGCAGCTCCACAGGGGCTGGGGCCAACGTCCTGACTTTC. Protein sequence: CASSSTGAGANVLTF. The chain uses TRBV5-1 and TRBJ2-6, with 7 positions matching TRBD1. The junction had 2 bases not matched to a gene; V was cut back by 3 bases and J by 2 bases. Germline V gene sequence: CDR1 SGHRS, CDR2 YFSETQ. The CDR3 extends over 15 amino acids.

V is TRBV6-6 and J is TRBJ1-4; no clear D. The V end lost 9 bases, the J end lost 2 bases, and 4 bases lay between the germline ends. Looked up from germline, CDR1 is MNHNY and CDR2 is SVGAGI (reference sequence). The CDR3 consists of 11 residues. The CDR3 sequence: CASGTNEKLFF. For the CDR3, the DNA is TGTGCCAGTGGGACTAATGAAAAACTGTTTTTT.

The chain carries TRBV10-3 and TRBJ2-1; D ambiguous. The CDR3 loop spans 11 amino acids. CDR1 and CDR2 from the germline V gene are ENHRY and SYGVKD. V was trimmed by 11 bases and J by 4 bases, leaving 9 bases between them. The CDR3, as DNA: TGTGCCTCACAAGTTTACAATGAGCAGTTCTTC. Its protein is CASQVYNEQFF.

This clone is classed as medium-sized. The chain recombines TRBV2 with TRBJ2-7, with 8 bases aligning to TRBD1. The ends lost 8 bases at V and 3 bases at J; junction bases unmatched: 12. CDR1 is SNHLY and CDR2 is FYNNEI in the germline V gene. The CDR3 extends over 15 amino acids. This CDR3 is CASWTRQGLGYEQYF. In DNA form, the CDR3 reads TGTGCCAGCTGGACGCGACAGGGGTTGGGCTACGAGCAGTACTTC.

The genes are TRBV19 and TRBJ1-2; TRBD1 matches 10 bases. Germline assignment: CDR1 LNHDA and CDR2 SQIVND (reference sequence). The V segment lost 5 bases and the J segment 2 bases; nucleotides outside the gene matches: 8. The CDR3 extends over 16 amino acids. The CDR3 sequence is CASSSQRDRGNYGYTF. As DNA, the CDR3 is TGTGCCAGTAGTTCCCAAAGGGACAGGGGAAACTATGGCTACACCTTC.

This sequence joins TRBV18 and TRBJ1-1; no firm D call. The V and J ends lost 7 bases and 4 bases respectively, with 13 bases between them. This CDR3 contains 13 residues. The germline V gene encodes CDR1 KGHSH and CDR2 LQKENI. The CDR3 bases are TGTGCCAGCTTCTCGTCCTCCTTCACTGAAGCTTTCTTT. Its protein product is CASFSSSFTEAFF.

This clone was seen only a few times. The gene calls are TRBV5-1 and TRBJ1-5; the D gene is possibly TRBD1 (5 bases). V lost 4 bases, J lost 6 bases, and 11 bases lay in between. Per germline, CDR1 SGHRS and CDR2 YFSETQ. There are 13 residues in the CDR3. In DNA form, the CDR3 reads TGCGCCAGCAGCACTCAGGGAGGTCAGCCCCAGCATTTT. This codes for CASSTQGGQPQHF.

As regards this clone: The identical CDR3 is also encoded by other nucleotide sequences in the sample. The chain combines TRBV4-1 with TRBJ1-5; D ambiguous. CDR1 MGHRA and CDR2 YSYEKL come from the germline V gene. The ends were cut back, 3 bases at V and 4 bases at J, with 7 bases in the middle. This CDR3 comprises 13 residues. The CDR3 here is CASSQGQNQPQHF. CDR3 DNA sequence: TGCGCCAGCAGCCAGGGTCAGAATCAGCCCCAGCATTTT.

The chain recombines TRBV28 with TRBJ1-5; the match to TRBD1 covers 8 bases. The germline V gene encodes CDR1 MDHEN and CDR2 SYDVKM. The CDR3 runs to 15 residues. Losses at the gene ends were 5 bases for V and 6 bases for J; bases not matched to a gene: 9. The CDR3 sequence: CASSLQGAGSQPQHF. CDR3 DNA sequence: TGTGCCAGCAGTCTCCAGGGGGCTGGCAGTCAGCCCCAGCATTTT.

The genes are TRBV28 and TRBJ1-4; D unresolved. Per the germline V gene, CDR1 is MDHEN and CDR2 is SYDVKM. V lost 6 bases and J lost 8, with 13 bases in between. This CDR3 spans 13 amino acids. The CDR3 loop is CASSPDLTEKLFF. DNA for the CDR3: TGTGCCAGCAGCCCTGACTTAACGGAAAAACTGTTTTTT.

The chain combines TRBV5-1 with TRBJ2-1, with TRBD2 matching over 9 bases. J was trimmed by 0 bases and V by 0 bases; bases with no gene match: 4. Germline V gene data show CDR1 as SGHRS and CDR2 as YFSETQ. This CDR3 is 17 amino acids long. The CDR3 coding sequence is TGCGCCAGCAGCTTGGTGCCTAGCGGGATCTCCTACAATGAGCAGTTCTTC. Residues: CASSLVPSGISYNEQFF.

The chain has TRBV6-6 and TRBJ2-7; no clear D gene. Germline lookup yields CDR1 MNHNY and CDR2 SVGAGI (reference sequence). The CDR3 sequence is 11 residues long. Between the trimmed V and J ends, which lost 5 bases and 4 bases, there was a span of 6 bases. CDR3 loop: CASSTHYEQYF. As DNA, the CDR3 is TGTGCCAGCAGTACCCATTACGAGCAGTACTTC.

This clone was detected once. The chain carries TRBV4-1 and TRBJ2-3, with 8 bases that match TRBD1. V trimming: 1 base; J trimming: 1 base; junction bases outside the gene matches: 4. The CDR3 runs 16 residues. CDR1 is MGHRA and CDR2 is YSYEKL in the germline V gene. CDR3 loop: CASSQVGGQGTDTQYF. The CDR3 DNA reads TGCGCCAGCAGCCAAGTGGGGGGACAGGGCACAGATACGCAGTATTTT.

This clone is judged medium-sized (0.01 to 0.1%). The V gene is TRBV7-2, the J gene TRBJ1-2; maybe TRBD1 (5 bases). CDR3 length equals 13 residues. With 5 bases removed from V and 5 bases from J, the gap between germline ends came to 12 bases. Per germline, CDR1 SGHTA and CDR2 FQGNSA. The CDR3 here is CASSKTASYGYTF. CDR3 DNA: TGTGCCAGCAGCAAGACAGCTAGTTATGGCTACACCTTC.

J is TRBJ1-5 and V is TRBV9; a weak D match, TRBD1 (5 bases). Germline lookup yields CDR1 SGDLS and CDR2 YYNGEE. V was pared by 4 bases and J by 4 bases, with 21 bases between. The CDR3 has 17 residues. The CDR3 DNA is TGTGCCAGCAGCAGAAACCTTTACAGGTCGCAGAATCAGCCCCAGCATTTT. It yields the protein CASSRNLYRSQNQPQHF.

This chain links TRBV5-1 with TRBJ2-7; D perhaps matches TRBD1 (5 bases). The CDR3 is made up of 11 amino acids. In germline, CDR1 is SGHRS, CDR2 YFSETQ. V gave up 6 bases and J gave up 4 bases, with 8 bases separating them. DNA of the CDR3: TGCGCCAGCAAGGCAGGGTACGAGCAGTACTTC. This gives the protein CASKAGYEQYF.

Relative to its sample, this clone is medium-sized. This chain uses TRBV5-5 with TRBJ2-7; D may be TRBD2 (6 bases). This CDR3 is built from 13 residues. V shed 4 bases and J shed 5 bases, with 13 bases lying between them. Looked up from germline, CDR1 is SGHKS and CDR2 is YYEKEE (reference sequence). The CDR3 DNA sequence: TGTGCCAGCAGCGCAGTTTCTAGCGACGAGCAGTACTTC. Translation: CASSAVSSDEQYF.

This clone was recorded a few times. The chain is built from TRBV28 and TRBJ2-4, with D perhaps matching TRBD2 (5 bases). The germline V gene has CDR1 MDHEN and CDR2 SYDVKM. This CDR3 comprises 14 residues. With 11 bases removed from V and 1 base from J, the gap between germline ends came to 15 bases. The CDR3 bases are TGTGCCCTTTCCCGGGATGGTGCCAAAAACATTCAGTACTTC. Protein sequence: CALSRDGAKNIQYF.

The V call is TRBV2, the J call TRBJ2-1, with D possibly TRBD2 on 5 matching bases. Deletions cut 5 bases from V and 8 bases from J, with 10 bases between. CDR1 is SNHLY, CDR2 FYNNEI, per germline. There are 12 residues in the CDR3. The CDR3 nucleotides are TGTGCCAGCAGTTTACTGAGGGATGAGCAGTTCTTC. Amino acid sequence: CASSLLRDEQFF.